Here is one T cell receptor beta chain with its context. These data are taken from a study of T cell changes during pregnancy in multiple sclerosis. The CDR3 length is 16 residues. V was clipped by 3 bases and J by 4 bases; unmatched bases: 4. The germline V gene encodes CDR1 KGHSH and CDR2 LQKENI. Assay: immunoSEQ multiplex PCR; the TCRdb copy retains only in-frame clones and omits some. The sample yields some 100,000 clones, 75% to 95% seen once. Sample: peripheral blood, taken in the second trimester of pregnancy. J is TRBJ2-3 and V is TRBV18; 13 bases fit TRBD2. This sequence originates from a female donor with multiple sclerosis, enrolled in a pregnancy study. CDR3 bases: TGTGCCAGCTCACCCTCACTAGCGGGAGGGTCAGATACGCAGTATTTT. Protein sequence: CASSPSLAGGSDTQYF.